These 14 T cell receptor beta chains were all obtained from the same sample, sequenced in a study of cytomegalovirus exposure and HLA in healthy donors. The PCR ran on 60 Vbeta and 13 Jbeta primers. Using immunoSEQ multiplex PCR, the repertoire was profiled, and TCRdb retains in-frame clones only, with some absent. The sample lists approximately 110,000 clones; approximately 66% were seen once. Sequenced input: PBMCs. Receptors originate from a middle-aged man in good health and CMV-seropositive.

CDR3 sequence (DNA): TGTGCCAGCAGCTTGGGATCGGGAGGGCCGGATGAGCAGTTCTTC. Translation gives CASSLGSGGPDEQFF. The chain uses TRBV5-6 and TRBJ2-1, with 8 bases that match TRBD2. Germline loops: CDR1 SGHDT, CDR2 YYEEEE. The CDR3 spans 15 residues. With V trimmed by 0 bases and J by 8 bases, 7 bases remained unmatched.

The V gene is TRBV6-5, the J gene TRBJ2-7; tentatively, D is TRBD1 (6 bases). V was shortened by 5 bases and J by 1 base, with 15 bases between the two germline ends. Germline loops: CDR1 MNHEY, CDR2 SVGAGI. CDR3 length equals 15 residues. The CDR3 loop is CASSRTGTSSYEQYV. The DNA for the CDR3 is TGTGCCAGCAGTAGGACCGGGACATCTTCCTACGAGCAGTACGTC.

The chain carries TRBV6-5 and TRBJ1-2; D perhaps matches TRBD1 (5 bases). The ends were cut back, 2 bases at V and 8 bases at J, with 12 bases in the middle. CDR1 is MNHEY and CDR2 is SVGAGI in the germline V gene. The CDR3 is 13 amino acids. The CDR3, as DNA: TGTGCCAGCAGTTACCCACAGGCCCTGGGCTACACCTTC. The encoded protein is CASSYPQALGYTF.

This CDR3 is CASSRLAGEDGEQFF. The CDR3 nucleotides are TGTGCCAGCAGCCGCCTAGCGGGGGAGGACGGTGAGCAGTTCTTC. The V call is TRBV28, the J call TRBJ2-1; 10 bases fit TRBD2. CDR1 MDHEN and CDR2 SYDVKM come from the germline V gene. CDR3 length: 15 amino acids. The V gene end was trimmed by 6 bases and the J gene end by 9 bases; junction bases not matched to a gene: 11.

This rearrangement joins TRBV27 to TRBJ1-1; D not resolved. This CDR3 contains 13 residues. V was pared by 2 bases and J by 2 bases, with 6 bases between. Looked up from germline, CDR1 is MNHEY and CDR2 is SMNVEV (reference sequence). CDR3 loop: CASSLEENTEAFF. The CDR3 region has the DNA TGTGCCAGCAGTTTAGAGGAAAACACTGAAGCTTTCTTT.

This chain links TRBV29-1 with TRBJ1-1; tentative D call: TRBD1 (5 bases). Germline loops: CDR1 SQVTM, CDR2 ANQGSEA. Trimming left V 7 bases short and J 5 bases short, with 17 bases between. CDR3 length: 13 residues. The CDR3 loop reads CSALLLSGTEAFF. Here the CDR3 DNA reads TGCAGCGCCCTTCTGCTATCAGGGACTGAAGCTTTCTTT. The variable domain in full, completed from reference TRBV29-1 and TRBJ1-1, reads SAVISQKPSRDICQRGTSLTIQCQVDSQVTMMFWYRQQPGQSLTLIATANQGSEATYESGFVIDKFPISRPNLTFSTLTVSNMSPEDSSIYLCSALLLSGTEAFFGQGTRLTVV.

The chain employs TRBV29-1 and TRBJ2-1; 7 positions match TRBD2. The CDR3 runs to 15 residues. Germline V lookup: CDR1 SQVTM, CDR2 ANQGSEA. V was clipped by 5 bases and J by 7 bases; unmatched bases: 14. CDR3 sequence reads: CSVNGGLAEGNEQFF. The CDR3 DNA is TGCAGCGTTAACGGAGGGCTAGCGGAGGGGAATGAGCAGTTCTTC.

This clone was recorded a few times. The chain is built from TRBV27 and TRBJ2-2, with TRBD1 identical over 7 bases. Germline V lookup: CDR1 MNHEY, CDR2 SMNVEV (reference sequence). CDR3 length: 15 residues. V gave up 3 bases and J gave up 4 bases; unmatched junction bases: 5. CDR3 loop: CASSFSRGSTGELFF. The CDR3 DNA reads as TGTGCCAGCAGTTTCTCCAGGGGGAGCACCGGGGAGCTGTTTTTT.

The rearrangement links TRBV6-5 to TRBJ1-2; 8 nucleotides agree with TRBD1. Trimming took 5 bases from V and 7 from J; bases not matched to a gene: 12. This CDR3 is built from 15 residues. The germline V gene encodes CDR1 MNHEY and CDR2 SVGAGI. The CDR3 DNA reads as TGTGCCAGCAGTACAGGACAGGGCGCGGCAGGTGGCTACACCTTC. It encodes CASSTGQGAAGGYTF.

The gene calls are TRBV9 and TRBJ2-1; TRBD2 aligns across 11 bases. The V gene's germline CDR1 is SGDLS and CDR2 YYNGEE. J gave up 8 bases and V 0 bases, and 4 bases lay outside the gene matches. The CDR3 spans 15 residues. The CDR3 loop reads CASSVGLAGGYEQFF. CDR3 DNA: TGTGCCAGCAGCGTAGGTCTAGCGGGAGGTTATGAGCAGTTCTTC.

This clone was found a few times. The gene calls are TRBV9 and TRBJ1-5; TRBD1 is a possible D gene (5 bases). The CDR3 runs 14 residues. Trimming left V 0 bases short and J 8 bases short, with 12 bases between. CDR1 is SGDLS, CDR2 YYNGEE, per germline. The CDR3 DNA sequence: TGTGCCAGCAGCGTAGGTGGGGGGAGGGAGCCCCAGCATTTT. It translates to CASSVGGGREPQHF.

The rearrangement links TRBV29-1 to TRBJ2-5, with 7 bases lining up with TRBD1. CDR1 and CDR2 from the germline V gene are SQVTM and ANQGSEA. The trim removed 6 bases at V and 1 base at J, leaving 14 bases unmatched. The CDR3 is 16 residues long. The CDR3 here is CSVVTVGDRPQETQYF. The CDR3 nucleotides are TGCAGCGTAGTTACAGTTGGGGACAGACCCCAAGAGACCCAGTACTTC.

The chain links TRBV18 to TRBJ1-5; 10 bases are a match to TRBD1. Losses at the gene ends were 2 bases for V and 2 bases for J; bases not matched to a gene: 9. The length of the CDR3 is 18 residues. CDR1 is KGHSH and CDR2 is LQKENI in the germline V gene. The chain's CDR3 is CASSPGRDRGSGNQPQHF. CDR3 coding DNA: TGTGCCAGCTCACCAGGCAGGGACAGGGGAAGCGGCAATCAGCCCCAGCATTTT. Combining the CDR3 with reference TRBV18 and TRBJ1-5 gives the whole variable domain NAGVMQNPRHLVRRRGQEARLRCSPMKGHSHVYWYRQLPEEGLKFMVYLQKENIIDESGMPKERFSAEFPKEGPSILRIQQVVRGDSAAYFCASSPGRDRGSGNQPQHFGDGTRLSIL.

In this sample, this clone turned up a few times. The rearrangement uses TRBV5-1 and TRBJ1-5; D possibly corresponds to TRBD1 (6 bases). Germline V gene sequence: CDR1 SGHRS, CDR2 YFSETQ. This CDR3 has 14 residues. V lost 0 bases and J 5 bases, leaving 9 bases between the germline ends. The CDR3 is CASSLAGGYQPQHF. The CDR3 DNA reads TGCGCCAGCAGCTTGGCTGGGGGCTATCAGCCCCAGCATTTT.